One sample yielded the 3 T cell receptor beta chains listed below, sequenced in a study of T-cell reconstitution after alpha-beta-depleted transplantation in children. It was with unique molecular identifiers that the TCRbeta library was prepared. TCRdb analysed the PCR reads with MiXCR anew, one entry per CDR3 protein. The data contain about 460,000 distinct CDR3 sequences, about 10% of them singletons. Sample: PBMCs, mostly from graft donor cells, taken 180 days after TCRalphabeta/CD19-depleted stem cell transplant. The receptors were sampled from a female patient aged 2-9 years who had a stem cell transplant for aplastic anemia, so the T cells may come from the graft donor.

This clonotype came up a few times. The genes are TRBV20-1 and TRBJ2-7; 10 positions match TRBD1. CDR3 length: 14 residues. V lost 6 bases and J lost 1; bases outside the gene matches: 6. Germline loops: CDR1 DFQATT, CDR2 SNEGSKA (reference sequence). This CDR3 is CSAPGQGKSYEQYF. CDR3 nucleotides: TGCAGTGCGCCGGGACAGGGGAAATCCTACGAGCAGTACTTC.

The rearrangement uses TRBV7-2 and TRBJ2-5; TRBD1 aligns across 9 bases. CDR1 and CDR2 (germline): SGHTA, FQGNSA. Germline trimming cut 3 bases from V and 5 bases from J; bases unmatched to any gene: 4. CDR3 length: 14 amino acids. CDR3 loop: CASSFDRGWETQYF. DNA of the CDR3: TGTGCCAGCAGCTTCGACAGGGGGTGGGAGACCCAGTACTTC.

This clonotype was seen a handful of times. The chain combines TRBV28 with TRBJ1-1; maybe TRBD1 (6 bases). The CDR3 sequence is 14 residues long. Trimming stripped 4 bases from V and 7 bases from J, with 16 bases between. CDR1 and CDR2 (germline): MDHEN, SYDVKM. CDR3 sequence (DNA): TGTGCCAGCAGTTCGACAGGAGTTACCCATGAAGCTTTCTTT. Translating gives CASSSTGVTHEAFF.